These 18 T cell receptor beta chains were all obtained from the same sample, sequenced in a study of blood T cells in healthy people across ages. The second PCR ran roughly 7 to 12 cycles with a sample-barcoded 5' primer and J-beta primers. TCRdb independently ran MiXCR on the 5' RACE reads; one entry per CDR3 protein. The repertoire holds about 1,500,000 distinct CDR3 sequences, approximately 38% seen once, with roughly 8.2% in the top ten. The sequenced material came from blood. These receptors all stem from a woman aged 18-30 years in good health.

This clonotype was seen a handful of times. V and J are TRBV6-1 and TRBJ1-6, with 10 positions matching TRBD1. The CDR3 runs to 13 residues. Germline trimming cut 9 bases from V and 8 bases from J; bases unmatched to any gene: 4. The germline gives CDR1 MNHNS, CDR2 SASEGT. For the CDR3, the DNA is TGTGCCAGTTCCGGGACAGGGGATTCACCCCTCCACTTT. Translated, it gives CASSGTGDSPLHF.

This chain joins TRBV7-9 and TRBJ1-1; D is possibly TRBD1 (6 bases). V was pared by 3 bases and J by 1 base, with 12 bases between. This CDR3 region has 15 residues. Germline V gives CDR1 SEHNR, CDR2 FQNEAQ (reference sequence). The CDR3 bases are TGTGCCAGCAGCTTGGGCGGACAGCAGAACACTGAAGCTTTCTTT. Residues: CASSLGGQQNTEAFF.

V usage is TRBV6-6 and J usage is TRBJ2-1, with TRBD2 matching over 7 bases. V gave up 2 bases and J gave up 6 bases; unmatched junction bases: 13. Germline V CDR1 and CDR2: MNHNY, SVGAGI (reference sequence). The CDR3 totals 17 residues. The CDR3 DNA reads as TGTGCCAGCAGTTACGATCTCCGACTAGCTCCAGGCAATGAGCAGTTCTTC. This translates into CASSYDLRLAPGNEQFF.

This chain uses TRBV27 with TRBJ2-2; either TRBD1 or TRBD2 may fit D (5 bases each). Trimming removed 5 bases from V and 9 bases from J, with 19 bases in between. Germline-derived CDR1 and CDR2 are MNHEY and SMNVEV (reference sequence). The CDR3 has 15 residues. The CDR3: CASSHWDGLRRELFF. CDR3 DNA: TGTGCCAGCAGTCACTGGGACGGGCTAAGGAGGGAGCTGTTTTTT.

V is TRBV11-1 and J is TRBJ2-7; the D is unclear. In germline, CDR1 is SGHAT, CDR2 FQDESV (reference sequence). V lost 1 base and J lost 5, with 18 bases in between. This CDR3 region has 16 residues. The CDR3 loop is CASSLGEGWFNDEQYF. As DNA, the CDR3 is TGTGCCAGCAGCTTAGGAGAAGGGTGGTTCAACGACGAGCAGTACTTC.

The table lists this clonotype with a few counts. The CDR3: CASSGTAGRSPLHF. CDR3 coding DNA: TGTGCCAGCAGTGGGACAGCGGGGAGGTCACCCCTCCACTTT. The J gene is TRBJ1-6, the V gene TRBV3-1; 7 bases fit TRBD1. Germline V gene data show CDR1 as LGHDT and CDR2 as YNNKEL (reference sequence). The CDR3 is 14 amino acids. Trimming took 6 bases from V and 10 from J; bases not matched to a gene: 9.

This clonotype has a handful of counts. The chain carries TRBV27 and TRBJ1-2; 7 bases match TRBD1. The CDR3 runs 15 residues. Germline assignment: CDR1 MNHEY and CDR2 SMNVEV (reference sequence). V gave up 2 bases and J gave up 5 bases; unmatched junction bases: 8. In DNA form, the CDR3 reads TGTGCCAGCAGTTTAACATCACAGGGGATGTATGGCTACACCTTC. Its translation is CASSLTSQGMYGYTF.

The chain employs TRBV10-3 and TRBJ2-5, with D maybe TRBD1 (6 bases). Trimming left V 3 bases short and J 5 bases short, with 13 bases between. Germline V gene data show CDR1 as ENHRY and CDR2 as SYGVKD. This CDR3 is built from 14 residues. CDR3 nucleotide sequence: TGTGCCATCAGTGATGTACAGGGCGGCGAGACCCAGTACTTC. It translates to CAISDVQGGETQYF.

This chain uses TRBV12-5 with TRBJ1-2; D not certain. Germline V lookup: CDR1 LGHNT, CDR2 FRNRAP. Trimming cost V 0 bases and J 0 bases, with 14 bases left between them. The CDR3 runs to 17 residues. The CDR3 is CASGLVISPVTNYGYTF. The CDR3 DNA reads as TGTGCTAGTGGTTTGGTAATCTCTCCAGTCACTAACTATGGCTACACCTTC.

This chain connects TRBV5-1 to TRBJ1-1; D is possibly TRBD1 (5 bases). This CDR3 has 15 residues. Germline loops: CDR1 SGHRS, CDR2 YFSETQ. V was cut by 3 bases and J by 3 bases, with 15 bases left in between. This CDR3 is CASSWGGGSDTEAFF. CDR3 nucleotide sequence: TGCGCCAGCAGCTGGGGGGGGGGTTCGGACACTGAAGCTTTCTTT. Together with reference TRBV5-1 and TRBJ1-1, the CDR3 gives the full variable domain: KAGVTQTPRYLIKTRGQQVTLSCSPISGHRSVSWYQQTPGQGLQFLFEYFSETQRNKGNFPGRFSGRQFSNSRSEMNVSTLELGDSALYLCASSWGGGSDTEAFFGQGTRLTVV.

This CDR3 reads CASSLMARAGGNYGYTF. CDR3 nucleotide sequence: TGTGCCAGCAGCTTGATGGCCAGGGCAGGGGGGAACTATGGCTACACCTTC. The chain has TRBV5-5 and TRBJ1-2; 7 bases align to TRBD1. With 1 base clipped from V and 2 bases from J, the junction kept 11 bases outside the gene matches. CDR1 is SGHKS and CDR2 is YYEKEE in the germline V gene (reference sequence). This CDR3 comprises 17 residues.

The chain uses TRBV5-1 and TRBJ2-3; D possibly corresponds to TRBD2 (6 bases). The CDR3 covers 17 residues. CDR1 SGHRS and CDR2 YFSETQ come from the germline V gene. Trimming removed 3 bases from V and 0 bases from J, with 17 bases in between. The CDR3 protein is CASSWGSSGSSTDTQYF. CDR3 DNA sequence: TGCGCCAGCAGCTGGGGGAGTAGCGGATCAAGCACAGATACGCAGTATTTT.

This sequence joins TRBV6-2 or TRBV6-3 and TRBJ1-3, with unresolved D. V lost 6 bases and J 4 bases, leaving 10 bases between the germline ends. This CDR3 region has 13 residues. Germline lookup yields CDR1 MNHEY and CDR2 SVGEGT. CDR3 in DNA: TGTGCCAGCAGGGACCTGGGCGGAAACACCATATATTTT. It encodes CASRDLGGNTIYF.

This clonotype was observed a few times. The CDR3: CASSKGAPDEQYF. The CDR3 nucleotides read TGTGCCAGCAGCAAGGGGGCCCCCGACGAGCAGTACTTC. This rearrangement joins TRBV7-9 to TRBJ2-7, with TRBD1 identical over 7 bases. CDR1 and CDR2 (germline): SEHNR, FQNEAQ (reference sequence). The CDR3 length is 13 residues. V trimming: 5 bases; J trimming: 5 bases; junction bases outside the gene matches: 6. Filled out from reference TRBV7-9 and TRBJ2-7, the complete variable domain reads DTGVSQNPRHKITKRGQNVTFRCDPISEHNRLYWYRQTLGQGPEFLTYFQNEAQLEKSRLLSDRFSAERPKGSFSTLEIQRTEQGDSAMYLCASSKGAPDEQYFGPGTRLTVT.

The chain carries TRBV24-1 and TRBJ2-1; D may be TRBD1 (5 bases). The CDR3 totals 14 residues. Germline CDR1 reads KGHDR; CDR2 reads SFDVKD. Deletions cut 3 bases from V and 6 bases from J, with 11 bases between. The CDR3 DNA reads as TGTGCCACCAGTGATCCCGACAGAATCAATGAGCAGTTCTTC. It is translated as CATSDPDRINEQFF.

This clonotype appeared a few times. The rearrangement joins TRBV27 to TRBJ2-1; 7 positions agree with TRBD2. Germline V CDR1 and CDR2: MNHEY, SMNVEV (reference sequence). The CDR3 loop spans 14 amino acids. V lost 2 bases, J lost 6 bases, and 4 bases stayed unmatched. This CDR3 is CASSLPGGSNEQFF. The CDR3 DNA is TGTGCCAGCAGTTTACCGGGGGGAAGCAATGAGCAGTTCTTC.

The sample holds a few counts of this clonotype. V is TRBV20-1 and J is TRBJ2-5, with 10 bases identical to TRBD2. With V trimmed by 6 bases and J by 6 bases, 7 bases remained unmatched. CDR1 is DFQATT and CDR2 is SNEGSKA in the germline V gene (reference sequence). CDR3 length equals 13 residues. The CDR3 bases are TGCAGTGCCCCCAAGACTAGCGGGCAGACCCAGTACTTC. This sequence encodes CSAPKTSGQTQYF.

This clonotype was observed many times. The chain carries TRBV12-3 or TRBV12-4 and TRBJ2-7; D is perhaps TRBD2 (6 bases). The CDR3 is 14 residues long. The ends were cut back, 3 bases at V and 5 bases at J, with 14 bases in the middle. The CDR3 sequence: CASSFTGEHHEQYF. For the CDR3, the DNA is TGTGCCAGCAGTTTCACGGGGGAGCACCACGAGCAGTACTTC.